What follows are 16 T cell receptor beta chains derived from one specimen sequenced in a study of radiation and T cells in renal cell carcinoma. TCRdb keeps only in-frame clones here, not all; method: immunoSEQ multiplex PCR. The sample includes 100,000 to 150,000 clones, roughly four fifths seen only once; the top ten take around 6.1%. Time point in this sample: blood 2 weeks post-SBRT. This sample's treatment: 15 Gy SBRT to primary tumor, nephrectomy 4 weeks later. The input for sequencing was blood, taken from a patient whose treatment included radiotherapy and nephrectomy. The origin of the receptors is a man between 50 and 59 years old with renal cell carcinoma.

CDR3 sequence: CASSGQGASRGYTF. For the CDR3, the DNA is TGTGCCAGCTCCGGACAGGGTGCCTCGCGGGGCTACACCTTC. The chain is built from TRBV2 and TRBJ1-2; 8 bases map to TRBD1. The CDR3 consists of 14 residues. V shed 8 bases and J 8 bases; nucleotides not matched to a gene: 13. Germline-derived CDR1 and CDR2 are SNHLY and FYNNEI. Drawing the rest from reference TRBV2 and TRBJ1-2, the complete variable domain is EPEVTQTPSHQVTQMGQEVILRCVPISNHLYFYWYRQILGQKVEFLVSFYNNEISEKSEIFDDQFSVERPDGSNFTLKIRSTKLEDSAMYFCASSGQGASRGYTFGSGTRLTVV.

The J gene is TRBJ1-5, the V gene TRBV7-2, with unresolved D. The CDR3 is 15 amino acids. Germline V gives CDR1 SGHTA, CDR2 FQGNSA. With 1 base removed from V and 4 bases from J, the gap between germline ends came to 11 bases. The CDR3 bases are TGTGCCAGCAGCTTAGTGGCAGCAATAAATCAGCCCCAGCATTTT. Translation: CASSLVAAINQPQHF.

This clone was seen a handful of times. J is TRBJ1-5 and V is TRBV4-3; unclear D gene. V lost 0 bases and J lost 2, with 11 bases in between. Per the germline V gene, CDR1 is LGHNA and CDR2 is YSLEER. The CDR3 loop spans 16 amino acids. In DNA, the CDR3 is TGCGCCAGCAGCCAAGAGTTTCTGGAGGGCAATCAGCCCCAGCATTTT. Protein: CASSQEFLEGNQPQHF.

J is TRBJ2-7 and V is TRBV4-1; the D gene is possibly TRBD2 (5 bases). CDR1 is MGHRA, CDR2 YSYEKL, per germline. This CDR3 has 15 amino acids. Between the trimmed V and J ends, which lost 3 bases and 4 bases, there was a span of 16 bases. CDR3 DNA: TGCGCCAGCAGCCAGCTAGCCCCCGGTAGGTACGAGCAGTACTTC. Amino acids: CASSQLAPGRYEQYF.

This rearrangement joins TRBV7-6 to TRBJ1-4; D not resolved. CDR1 SGHVS and CDR2 FNYEAQ come from the germline V gene. V lost 2 bases and J 5 bases, leaving 9 bases between the germline ends. The CDR3 has 14 amino acids. The DNA of the CDR3 is TGTGCCAGCAGCTTAAGTCCGTACAATGAAAAACTGTTTTTT. Amino acids: CASSLSPYNEKLFF.

The rearrangement joins TRBV5-1 to TRBJ1-1; D is unclear. The V gene lost 0 bases and the J gene lost 4 bases, with 7 bases spanning the gap. This CDR3 region has 13 residues. The germline CDR1 and CDR2 sequences are SGHRS and YFSETQ. The CDR3 region has the DNA TGCGCCAGCAGCTTGGATCCGAGCACTGAAGCTTTCTTT. Translating gives CASSLDPSTEAFF.

The V call is TRBV5-1, the J call TRBJ2-3; TRBD2 is a possible D gene (5 bases). Germline assignment: CDR1 SGHRS and CDR2 YFSETQ. This CDR3 is built from 13 residues. The ends were cut back, 4 bases at V and 6 bases at J, with 12 bases in the middle. The CDR3 protein is CASSPLAQDTQYF. The CDR3 coding sequence is TGCGCCAGCAGCCCCCTAGCCCAGGATACGCAGTATTTT. Complete variable domain (other parts from reference TRBV5-1 and TRBJ2-3): KAGVTQTPRYLIKTRGQQVTLSCSPISGHRSVSWYQQTPGQGLQFLFEYFSETQRNKGNFPGRFSGRQFSNSRSEMNVSTLELGDSALYLCASSPLAQDTQYFGPGTRLTVL.

J is TRBJ1-3 and V is TRBV10-2, with D possibly TRBD1 on 6 matching bases. V was clipped by 6 bases and J by 0 bases, with 9 bases between them. CDR3 length: 14 residues. In germline, CDR1 is WSHSY, CDR2 SAAADI. Written as DNA, the CDR3 is TGCGCCAGCAGCCGAGGGGGCTCTGGAAACACCATATATTTT. Amino acids: CASSRGGSGNTIYF.

This clone appeared a single time. The chain is built from TRBV28 and TRBJ1-2; tentatively, D is TRBD1 (6 bases). This CDR3 is built from 16 residues. V was cut by 8 bases and J by 4 bases, with 23 bases left in between. Germline assignment: CDR1 MDHEN and CDR2 SYDVKM. CDR3 sequence: CASFGGGTLGVYGYTF. For the CDR3, the DNA is TGTGCCAGCTTCGGCGGGGGCACCCTGGGGGTCTATGGCTACACCTTC.

The CDR3, as DNA: TGTGCCAGCAGCTTCCAGGGACAGGGGGAGTACGAGCAGTACTTC. It specifies CASSFQGQGEYEQYF. The J gene is TRBJ2-7, the V gene TRBV7-2; 11 positions match TRBD1. This CDR3 is built from 15 residues. Germline CDR1 reads SGHTA; CDR2 reads FQGNSA. V shed 3 bases, J shed 4 bases, and the junction held 5 bases outside the gene matches.

The chain has TRBV9 and TRBJ2-3; D is possibly TRBD1 (5 bases). CDR1 is SGDLS and CDR2 is YYNGEE in the germline V gene. The CDR3 runs to 15 residues. V lost 0 bases and J lost 3, with 11 bases in between. The CDR3 is CASSVATGTTDTQYF. CDR3 DNA: TGTGCCAGCAGCGTAGCTACAGGAACAACAGATACGCAGTATTTT.

J is TRBJ2-5 and V is TRBV18; TRBD1 agrees at 8 bases. V lost 6 bases, J lost 4 bases, and 7 bases stayed unmatched. The germline CDR1 and CDR2 sequences are KGHSH and LQKENI. This CDR3 is 14 amino acids long. The CDR3, as DNA: TGTGCCAGCTCTCGTCAACAGGGGGTAGAGACCCAGTACTTC. Encoded protein: CASSRQQGVETQYF.

A few counts support this clone. The chain uses TRBV27 and TRBJ1-5; no firm D call. V lost 3 bases to trimming and J lost 1 base, with 7 bases between them. Germline V gives CDR1 MNHEY, CDR2 SMNVEV (reference sequence). The CDR3 is 14 residues long. CDR3 region: CASSLGGSNQPQHF. The CDR3 coding sequence is TGTGCCAGCAGTTTGGGAGGCAGCAATCAGCCCCAGCATTTT.

The chain carries TRBV6-1 and TRBJ2-7; 8 nucleotides agree with TRBD1. There are 15 residues in the CDR3. V lost 6 bases and J lost 1; bases outside the gene matches: 8. Germline V lookup: CDR1 MNHNS, CDR2 SASEGT. The CDR3 here is CASRRGTGESYEQYF. CDR3 bases: TGTGCCAGCAGGAGGGGGACAGGTGAGTCCTACGAGCAGTACTTC.

In this sample, this clone turned up once. V is TRBV9 and J is TRBJ1-1; TRBD1 matches at 9 bases. The CDR3 length is 15 residues. Germline CDR1 SGDLS, CDR2 YYNGEE. Trimming cost V 4 bases and J 0 bases; bases outside gene matches: 4. CDR3 DNA: TGTGCCAGCAGCCCCCGGACAGGGGTGAACACTGAAGCTTTCTTT. Its protein product is CASSPRTGVNTEAFF.

The chain uses TRBV30 and TRBJ1-5; D uncertain. The germline CDR1 and CDR2 sequences are GTSNPN and SVGIG (reference sequence). Trimming removed 0 bases from V and 3 bases from J, with 12 bases in between. The CDR3 sequence is 15 residues long. DNA of the CDR3: TGTGCCTGGAGTGTAAGGGTTTCCCCCAATCAGCCCCAGCATTTT. Protein sequence: CAWSVRVSPNQPQHF.